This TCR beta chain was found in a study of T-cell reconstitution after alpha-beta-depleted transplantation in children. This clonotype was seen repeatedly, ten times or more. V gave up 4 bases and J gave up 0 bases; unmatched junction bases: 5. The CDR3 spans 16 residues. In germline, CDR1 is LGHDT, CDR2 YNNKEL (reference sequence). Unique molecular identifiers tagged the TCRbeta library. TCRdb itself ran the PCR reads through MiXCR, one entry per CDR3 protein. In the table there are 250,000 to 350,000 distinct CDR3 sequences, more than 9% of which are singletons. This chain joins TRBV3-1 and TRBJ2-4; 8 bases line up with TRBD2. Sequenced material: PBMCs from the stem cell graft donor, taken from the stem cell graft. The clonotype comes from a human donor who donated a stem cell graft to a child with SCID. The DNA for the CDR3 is TGTGCCAGCAGCCCCCTAGCGGGTCTAGCCAAAAACATTCAGTACTTC. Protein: CASSPLAGLAKNIQYF. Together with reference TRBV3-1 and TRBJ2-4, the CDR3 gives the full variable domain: DTAVSQTPKYLVTQMGNDKSIKCEQNLGHDTMYWYKQDSKKFLKIMFSYNNKELIINETVPNRFSPKSPDKAHLNLHINSLELGDSAVYFCASSPLAGLAKNIQYFGAGTRLSVL.